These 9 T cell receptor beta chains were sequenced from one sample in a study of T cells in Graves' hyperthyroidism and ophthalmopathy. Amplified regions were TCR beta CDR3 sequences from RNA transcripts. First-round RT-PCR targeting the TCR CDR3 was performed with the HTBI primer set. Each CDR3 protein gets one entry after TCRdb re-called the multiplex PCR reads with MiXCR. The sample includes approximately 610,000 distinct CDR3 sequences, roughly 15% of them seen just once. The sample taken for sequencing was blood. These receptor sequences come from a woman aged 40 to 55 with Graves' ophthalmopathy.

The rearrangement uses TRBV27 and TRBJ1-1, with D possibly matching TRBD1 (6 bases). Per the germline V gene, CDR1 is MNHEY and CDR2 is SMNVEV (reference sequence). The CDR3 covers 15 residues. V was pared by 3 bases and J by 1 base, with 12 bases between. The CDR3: CASSFWRGGNTEAFF. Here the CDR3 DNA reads TGTGCCAGCAGTTTTTGGAGGGGGGGGAACACTGAAGCTTTCTTT.

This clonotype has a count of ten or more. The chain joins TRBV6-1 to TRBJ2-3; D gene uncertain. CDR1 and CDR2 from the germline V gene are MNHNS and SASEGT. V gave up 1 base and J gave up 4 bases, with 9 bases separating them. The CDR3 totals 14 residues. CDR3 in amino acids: CASSEVARADTQYF. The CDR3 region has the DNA TGTGCCAGCAGTGAAGTTGCCCGGGCAGATACGCAGTATTTT.

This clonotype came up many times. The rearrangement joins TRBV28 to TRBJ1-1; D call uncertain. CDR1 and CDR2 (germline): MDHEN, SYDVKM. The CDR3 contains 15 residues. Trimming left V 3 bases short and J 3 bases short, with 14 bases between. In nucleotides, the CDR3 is TGTGCCAGCAGTTTGAGGACGTTACCCCACACTGAAGCTTTCTTT. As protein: CASSLRTLPHTEAFF.

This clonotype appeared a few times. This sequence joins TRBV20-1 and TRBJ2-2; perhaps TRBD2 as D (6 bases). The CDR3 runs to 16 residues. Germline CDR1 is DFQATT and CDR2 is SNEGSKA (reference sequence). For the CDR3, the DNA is TGCAGGGGGGGTCCGGGGATCTCCCCTTACACCGGGGAGCTGTTTTTT. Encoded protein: CRGGPGISPYTGELFF.

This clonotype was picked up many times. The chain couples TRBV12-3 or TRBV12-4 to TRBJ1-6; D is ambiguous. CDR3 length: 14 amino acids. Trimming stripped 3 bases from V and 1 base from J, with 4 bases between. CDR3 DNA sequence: TGTGCCAGCAGTTTTTGGTCCTATAATTCACCCCTCCACTTT. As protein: CASSFWSYNSPLHF.

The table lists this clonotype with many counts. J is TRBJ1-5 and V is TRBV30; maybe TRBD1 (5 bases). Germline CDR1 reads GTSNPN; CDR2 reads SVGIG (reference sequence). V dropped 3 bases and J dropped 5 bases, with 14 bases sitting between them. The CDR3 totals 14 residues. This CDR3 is CAWRPGGTDQPQHF. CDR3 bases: TGTGCCTGGAGACCTGGGGGGACCGATCAGCCCCAGCATTTT.

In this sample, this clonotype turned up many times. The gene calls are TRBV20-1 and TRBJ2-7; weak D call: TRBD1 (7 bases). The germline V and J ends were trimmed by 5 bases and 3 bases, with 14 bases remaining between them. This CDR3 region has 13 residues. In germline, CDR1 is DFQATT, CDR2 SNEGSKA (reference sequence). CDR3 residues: CSAQGGGGYEQYF. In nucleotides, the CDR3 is TGCAGTGCTCAGGGGGGAGGCGGCTACGAGCAGTACTTC.

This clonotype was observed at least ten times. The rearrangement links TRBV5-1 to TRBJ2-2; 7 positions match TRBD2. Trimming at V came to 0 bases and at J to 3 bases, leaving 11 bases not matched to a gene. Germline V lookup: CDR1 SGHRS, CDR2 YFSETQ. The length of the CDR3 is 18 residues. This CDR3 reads CASSLAWDGRFYTGELFF. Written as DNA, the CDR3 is TGCGCCAGCAGCTTGGCGTGGGACGGGAGGTTTTACACCGGGGAGCTGTTTTTT.

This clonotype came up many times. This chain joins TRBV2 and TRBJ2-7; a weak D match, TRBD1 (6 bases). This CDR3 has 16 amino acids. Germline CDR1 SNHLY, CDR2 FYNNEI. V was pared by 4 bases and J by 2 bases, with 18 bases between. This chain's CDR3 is CASSGGTGIVTYEQYF. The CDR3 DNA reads TGTGCCAGCAGTGGGGGTACAGGGATCGTAACCTACGAGCAGTACTTC.